Listed here are 25 T cell receptor beta chains from one sample, sequenced in a study of T cells after yellow fever vaccination. Using its own MiXCR run on the 5' RACE reads, TCRdb lists one record per CDR3 protein. The repertoire holds some 69,000 distinct CDR3 sequences, with 5.5% to 7.5% as singletons. Sequenced here: CD4+ T cells sorted from PBMCs, sampled approximately 15 days after the first yellow fever vaccination. Source of these receptors: a man aged 18 to 35 who received the YFV17D yellow fever vaccine.

This clonotype has ten or more counts. The chain carries TRBV6-6 and TRBJ2-3; D not resolved. Germline loops: CDR1 MNHNY, CDR2 SVGAGI (reference sequence). The germline V and J ends were trimmed by 5 bases and 4 bases, with 7 bases remaining between them. The CDR3 sequence is 12 residues long. The CDR3 coding sequence is TGTGCCAGCAGTCCGTCCCCAGATACGCAGTATTTT. Encoded protein: CASSPSPDTQYF.

The sample holds many counts of this clonotype. The J gene is TRBJ2-1, the V gene TRBV10-3, with a weak D call TRBD1 (5 bases). This CDR3 region has 16 residues. V lost 1 base and J 0 bases, leaving 10 bases between the germline ends. Germline loops: CDR1 ENHRY, CDR2 SYGVKD. CDR3 protein: CAISEWGGNSYNEQFF. The CDR3 nucleotides read TGTGCCATCAGTGAGTGGGGCGGTAACTCCTACAATGAGCAGTTCTTC.

This clonotype was found many times. The J gene is TRBJ2-3, the V gene TRBV30; D is ambiguous. This CDR3 is 14 amino acids long. Germline CDR1 and CDR2: GTSNPN and SVGIG (reference sequence). Trimming left V 3 bases short and J 0 bases short, with 10 bases between. DNA for the CDR3: TGTGCCTGGAGGAATCTACCTAGCACAGATACGCAGTATTTT. It specifies CAWRNLPSTDTQYF.

This clonotype was picked up many times. This rearrangement joins TRBV4-3 to TRBJ2-3; the D gene could be TRBD1 or TRBD2 (7 bases each). Germline V gene lookup returns CDR1 LGHNA and CDR2 YSLEER. Between the trimmed V and J ends, which lost 4 bases and 6 bases, there was a span of 23 bases. The CDR3 covers 17 residues. As DNA, the CDR3 is TGCGCCAGCAGCCCGCGGGGAGGGGGCGAGGGGGGGGATACGCAGTATTTT. It is translated as CASSPRGGGEGGDTQYF.

This clonotype was found many times. The chain recombines TRBV10-3 with TRBJ2-5, with 7 bases identical to TRBD2. The J segment lost 2 bases and the V segment lost 4 bases, leaving 10 bases of the junction unmatched. The CDR3 runs to 16 residues. From germline, CDR1 is ENHRY and CDR2 SYGVKD. This CDR3 reads CAISGVGTGGQETQYF. The CDR3 DNA reads as TGTGCCATCAGTGGTGTAGGGACCGGGGGGCAAGAGACCCAGTACTTC.

This clonotype has a count of ten or more. The rearrangement uses TRBV5-1 and TRBJ2-1; 7 nucleotides align to TRBD1. Germline lookup yields CDR1 SGHRS and CDR2 YFSETQ. This CDR3 contains 12 residues. V lost 7 bases to trimming and J lost 4 bases; unmatched junction nucleotides: 2. Written as DNA, the CDR3 is TGCGCCAGCGGGACAGATTACAATGAGCAGTTCTTC. Protein sequence: CASGTDYNEQFF.

There are many counts of this clonotype. The chain couples TRBV3-1 to TRBJ2-4, with D perhaps TRBD2 (6 bases). V was cut by 4 bases and J by 3 bases, with 10 bases left in between. CDR3 length: 14 amino acids. Germline-derived CDR1 and CDR2 are LGHDT and YNNKEL (reference sequence). The CDR3 sequence: CASSLAERKNIQYF. The DNA for the CDR3 is TGTGCCAGCAGCCTAGCGGAGCGCAAAAACATTCAGTACTTC.

This clonotype was counted a few times. The CDR3 sequence is CASSLPSYYGYTF. CDR3 in DNA: TGTGCCAGCAGCCTCCCCAGCTACTATGGCTACACCTTC. The chain couples TRBV6-1 to TRBJ1-2; D unresolved. CDR3 length equals 13 residues. The germline CDR1 and CDR2 sequences are MNHNS and SASEGT. Trimming left V 6 bases short and J 3 bases short, with 11 bases between.

This clonotype has just a few counts. The V gene is TRBV12-5, the J gene TRBJ1-1; D remains ambiguous. Trimming stripped 6 bases from V and 1 base from J, with 12 bases between. The CDR3 contains 14 residues. Germline V gene data show CDR1 as LGHNT and CDR2 as FRNRAP. CDR3 residues: CASGTPGRNTEAFF. The CDR3 DNA sequence: TGTGCTAGTGGGACCCCCGGCAGGAACACTGAAGCTTTCTTT.

In this sample, this clonotype turned up many times. The chain links TRBV6-1 to TRBJ1-5, with D uncertain. The CDR3 spans 14 residues. The V end was cut by 6 bases, the J end by 4 bases, with 13 bases between. Germline lookup yields CDR1 MNHNS and CDR2 SASEGT. CDR3 residues: CASSAGSVNQPQHF. The CDR3 DNA reads TGTGCCAGCAGCGCGGGGTCTGTTAATCAGCCCCAGCATTTT.

This clonotype came up many times. The chain employs TRBV7-3 and TRBJ2-1; TRBD1 agrees at 8 bases. V lost 7 bases to trimming and J lost 2 bases; unmatched junction nucleotides: 7. The CDR3 has 15 amino acids. Per germline, CDR1 SGHTA and CDR2 FQGTGA. CDR3 sequence: CASTIQGGTYNEQFF. The CDR3 nucleotides read TGTGCCAGCACCATACAGGGGGGCACCTACAATGAGCAGTTCTTC.

This clonotype came up many times. The chain combines TRBV12-3 or TRBV12-4 with TRBJ2-3; a weak D match, TRBD2 (7 bases). V was clipped by 0 bases and J by 3 bases, with 10 bases between them. There are 15 residues in the CDR3. The CDR3 protein is CASSLAGGQTDTQYF. CDR3 DNA: TGTGCCAGCAGTTTAGCGGGGGGGCAGACAGATACGCAGTATTTT.

This clonotype was counted ten times or more. The V call is TRBV7-8, the J call TRBJ1-1; 7 nucleotides align to TRBD1. This CDR3 is built from 17 residues. V dropped 1 base and J dropped 0; count of bases not matched to a gene: 8. From germline, CDR1 is SGHVS and CDR2 FQNEAQ. The CDR3 DNA reads as TGTGCCAGCAGCTTAGTAACAGGGGCCGACATGAACACTGAAGCTTTCTTT. Translated: CASSLVTGADMNTEAFF.

V usage is TRBV7-2 and J usage is TRBJ1-5, with D perhaps matching TRBD1 (5 bases). This CDR3 contains 13 residues. Trimming cost V 4 bases and J 1 base, with 5 bases left between them. Germline values: CDR1 SGHTA, CDR2 FQGNSA. Here the CDR3 DNA reads TGTGCCAGCAGCTGGGACAGCAATCAGCCCCAGCATTTT. Its protein is CASSWDSNQPQHF.

This clonotype was found many times. J is TRBJ2-7 and V is TRBV10-1; the D gene is possibly TRBD1 (6 bases). CDR1 and CDR2 from the germline V gene are WNHNN and SYGVQD (reference sequence). This CDR3 region has 14 residues. V gave up 2 bases and J gave up 3 bases, with 11 bases separating them. The CDR3 spells CASSEGTGSYEQYF. CDR3 bases: TGCGCCAGCAGTGAGGGTACAGGGAGCTACGAGCAGTACTTC.

Many counts were recorded for this clonotype. The genes are TRBV7-2 and TRBJ2-3; 9 bases match TRBD2. Germline values: CDR1 SGHTA, CDR2 FQGNSA. CDR3 length: 14 amino acids. V lost 2 bases to trimming and J lost 6 bases; unmatched junction nucleotides: 3. The CDR3 DNA is TGTGCCAGCAGCTTAATGGCGGGGGGGGATACGCAGTATTTT. It codes for CASSLMAGGDTQYF.

This clonotype was observed many times. The V call is TRBV7-6, the J call TRBJ1-2, with D perhaps TRBD1 (6 bases). The CDR3 is 15 residues long. Germline V CDR1 and CDR2: SGHVS, FNYEAQ. V was cut by 1 base and J by 1 base, with 10 bases left in between. The CDR3 spells CASSLGPGDNYGYTF. CDR3 sequence (DNA): TGTGCCAGCAGCTTAGGTCCAGGGGATAACTATGGCTACACCTTC. Full variable domain (rest looked up from reference TRBV7-6 and TRBJ1-2): GAGVSQSPRYKVTKRGQDVALRCDPISGHVSLYWYRQALGQGPEFLTYFNYEAQQDKSGLPNDRFSAERPEGSISTLTIQRTEQRDSAMYRCASSLGPGDNYGYTFGSGTRLTVV.

This clonotype was counted many times. This chain connects TRBV5-1 to TRBJ2-1; 11 bases are shared with TRBD2. The CDR3 runs to 13 residues. CDR1 is SGHRS, CDR2 YFSETQ, per germline. Trimming at V came to 1 base and at J to 13 bases, leaving 4 bases not matched to a gene. This CDR3 reads CASSLMLAGGQFF. Here the CDR3 DNA reads TGCGCCAGCAGCTTGATGCTAGCGGGGGGACAGTTCTTC.

Ten or more counts support this clonotype. The gene calls are TRBV5-1 and TRBJ2-1, with D possibly TRBD2 on 6 matching bases. The germline CDR1 and CDR2 sequences are SGHRS and YFSETQ. With 2 bases removed from V and 0 bases from J, the gap between germline ends came to 9 bases. CDR3 length: 15 amino acids. DNA for the CDR3: TGCGCCAGCAGCTTCCTGACTAGCTCCTACAATGAGCAGTTCTTC. Its protein is CASSFLTSSYNEQFF.

This clonotype was counted at least ten times. The chain joins TRBV12-3 or TRBV12-4 to TRBJ2-7; D gene ambiguous. CDR3 size: 13 residues. The V end lost 5 bases, the J end lost 3 bases, and 11 bases lay between the germline ends. The CDR3, as DNA: TGTGCCAGCAGTCTACTGAAACGCTACGAGCAGTACGTC. It yields the protein CASSLLKRYEQYV.

Turning to this clonotype: Since a much larger clone is just one base distant, this may be a read error. CDR3 coding DNA: TGCGCCAGCAGCTTGGCCGTGGAGGGGAATGAGCAGTTCTTC. Protein sequence: CASSLAVEGNEQFF. This sequence joins TRBV5-1 and TRBJ2-1; D perhaps matches TRBD2 (6 bases). Trimming took off 0 bases at V and 7 bases at J, with 11 bases between the two ends. There are 14 residues in the CDR3. Germline assignment: CDR1 SGHRS and CDR2 YFSETQ.

The table lists this clonotype with many counts. This chain joins TRBV20-1 and TRBJ1-1; tentatively, D is TRBD1 (6 bases). CDR3 length: 14 amino acids. V shed 0 bases and J shed 5 bases, with 13 bases lying between them. CDR1 and CDR2 from the germline V gene are DFQATT and SNEGSKA (reference sequence). Here the CDR3 reads CSAREPRGRTEAFF. The CDR3 coding sequence is TGCAGTGCTAGAGAACCCCGGGGGCGAACTGAAGCTTTCTTT.

This clonotype was seen a few times. The chain links TRBV7-3 to TRBJ2-2; D not certain. The CDR3 sequence is 13 residues long. In germline, CDR1 is SGHTA, CDR2 FQGTGA. V shed 3 bases and J shed 4 bases, with 6 bases lying between them. The CDR3 loop is CASSFTVTGELFF. The CDR3 DNA follows: TGTGCCAGCAGCTTTACGGTCACCGGGGAGCTGTTTTTT.

This chain links TRBV19 with TRBJ1-1; D is ambiguous. Germline assignment: CDR1 LNHDA and CDR2 SQIVND (reference sequence). V was cut by 3 bases and J by 0 bases, with 17 bases left in between. This CDR3 region has 17 residues. Here the CDR3 reads CASSILQSPGMNTEAFF. In DNA, the CDR3 is TGTGCCAGTAGTATTCTGCAAAGTCCCGGAATGAACACTGAAGCTTTCTTT.

This clonotype was seen many times. The chain uses TRBV6-2 or TRBV6-3 and TRBJ1-1; 8 positions match TRBD1. The CDR3 covers 14 residues. Germline loops: CDR1 MNHEY, CDR2 SVGEGT. Trimming removed 2 bases from V and 4 bases from J; junction bases left unmatched: 3. The DNA for the CDR3 is TGTGCCAGCAGTTACGGACAGGGAACCACTGAAGCTTTCTTT. It specifies CASSYGQGTTEAFF.